The clone carrying this T cell receptor (beta chain) was observed once. Its specificity is not known. Autoimmune disease history or systemic immunosuppression led to patient exclusion. The assay was immunoSEQ multiplex PCR, and TCRdb's table has in-frame clones only and misses some. The data show 53,000 or so clones, 75% to 80% seen once. This specimen belongs to a study of OX40 agonist ivuxolimab in advanced cancers. Study-wide results and limits: Certain nonresponders additionally had low normalized T-cell clonal expansion.

Between the trimmed V and J ends, which lost 6 bases and 9 bases, there was a span of 21 bases. CDR1 and CDR2 (germline): SQVTM, ANQGSEA. The CDR3 consists of 13 residues. V and J are TRBV29-1 and TRBJ2-7; D is tentatively TRBD1 or TRBD2 (6 bases each). This material consisted of CD4+ or CD8+ T cells sorted from blood, taken in a trial of the OX40 agonist ivuxolimab. This TCR came from an adult with an advanced solid tumor such as melanoma, head and neck, liver or kidney cancer. This CDR3 reads CSVKRGDAKGQYF. The DNA of the CDR3 is TGCAGCGTCAAAAGGGGGGACGCCAAAGGGCAGTACTTC.